These 27 T cell receptor beta chains were sequenced from one sample in a study of cytomegalovirus exposure and HLA in healthy donors. The method was immunoSEQ multiplex PCR; TCRdb's version includes in-frame clones alone and lacks a portion of them. The repertoire holds roughly 150,000 clones, with approximately 90% as singletons. Material: PBMCs. Every receptor here comes from a man between 18 and 35 years old in good health and CMV-seronegative.

The J gene is TRBJ1-1, the V gene TRBV10-2; D unclear. Trimming pared 1 base from V and 4 bases from J, leaving 7 bases between. Germline CDR1 WSHSY, CDR2 SAAADI. CDR3 length: 13 amino acids. CDR3 coding DNA: TGCGCCAGCAGTGAGTGGGAGAGCACTGAAGCTTTCTTT. Translation gives CASSEWESTEAFF.

J is TRBJ2-5 and V is TRBV29-1, with 7 nucleotides matching TRBD1. The J segment lost 7 bases and the V segment lost 4 bases, leaving 6 bases of the junction unmatched. The V gene's germline CDR1 is SQVTM and CDR2 ANQGSEA. The CDR3 covers 12 residues. The CDR3 reads CSVVEGAGTQYF. The CDR3 nucleotides read TGCAGCGTTGTAGAGGGGGCGGGGACCCAGTACTTC. Complete variable domain (other parts from reference TRBV29-1 and TRBJ2-5): SAVISQKPSRDICQRGTSLTIQCQVDSQVTMMFWYRQQPGQSLTLIATANQGSEATYESGFVIDKFPISRPNLTFSTLTVSNMSPEDSSIYLCSVVEGAGTQYFGPGTRLLVL.

The chain uses TRBV6-1 and TRBJ1-4, with D unclear. The V gene lost 5 bases and the J gene lost 3 bases, with 13 bases spanning the gap. Germline V gene lookup returns CDR1 MNHNS and CDR2 SASEGT. The CDR3 length is 15 residues. CDR3 DNA: TGTGCCAGCAGTCGGAGGTCGGGTTCTAATGAAAAACTGTTTTTT. Amino acid sequence: CASSRRSGSNEKLFF.

The rearrangement uses TRBV18 and TRBJ2-1; D remains ambiguous. The CDR3 extends over 12 amino acids. V was trimmed by 3 bases and J by 9 bases, leaving 9 bases between them. Germline CDR1 is KGHSH and CDR2 is LQKENI. CDR3 DNA: TGTGCCAGCTCACCGAGACAAGTTGAGCAGTTCTTC. Translating gives CASSPRQVEQFF.

This chain uses TRBV4-3 with TRBJ1-1; no firm D call. CDR1 is LGHNA, CDR2 YSLEER, per germline. This CDR3 is 13 amino acids long. With 1 base removed from V and 7 bases from J, the gap between germline ends came to 10 bases. The CDR3: CASSQVRGVEAFF. The CDR3 DNA reads as TGCGCCAGCAGCCAAGTTAGAGGCGTTGAAGCTTTCTTT.

The chain employs TRBV7-8 and TRBJ2-1, with TRBD2 identical over 10 bases. This CDR3 comprises 22 residues. Trimming at V came to 1 base and at J to 1 base, leaving 19 bases not matched to a gene. The germline gives CDR1 SGHVS, CDR2 FQNEAQ. CDR3: CASSLEILPAGGNTRSYNEQFF. The CDR3 DNA reads TGTGCCAGCAGCTTAGAAATATTGCCAGCGGGAGGGAATACGCGGTCCTACAATGAGCAGTTCTTC.

The genes are TRBV29-1 and TRBJ2-5, with 8 bases matching TRBD1. Germline V gene sequence: CDR1 SQVTM, CDR2 ANQGSEA. V lost 7 bases, J lost 2 bases, and 3 bases stayed unmatched. CDR3 length: 12 amino acids. CDR3 DNA sequence: TGCAGCGGTAACAGGGGGCAAGAGACCCAGTACTTC. Amino acids: CSGNRGQETQYF.

The rearrangement links TRBV27 to TRBJ1-4; D perhaps matches TRBD1 (5 bases). This CDR3 has 17 residues. Germline V CDR1 and CDR2: MNHEY, SMNVEV (reference sequence). V lost 4 bases and J 5 bases, leaving 20 bases between the germline ends. CDR3 DNA sequence: TGTGCCAGCAGTTCGCGAGCAACAGCTAGGACAAATGAAAAACTGTTTTTT. Its protein is CASSSRATARTNEKLFF.

The V and J genes are TRBV2 and TRBJ2-1; maybe TRBD1 (6 bases). Germline assignment: CDR1 SNHLY and CDR2 FYNNEI. V dropped 10 bases and J dropped 4 bases, with 14 bases sitting between them. The CDR3 is 13 amino acids. CDR3 sequence reads: CATLDRTYNEQFF. The CDR3 nucleotides read TGTGCCACCCTGGACAGAACTTACAATGAGCAGTTCTTC.

This clone was seen a handful of times. The chain employs TRBV11-2 and TRBJ2-7, with TRBD1 matching over 9 bases. Germline CDR1 is SGHAT and CDR2 is FQNNGV. Trimming removed 8 bases from V and 2 bases from J; junction bases left unmatched: 1. This CDR3 region has 12 residues. DNA for the CDR3: TGTGCCAGCCGGGACAGGGCCTACGAGCAGTACTTC. Protein: CASRDRAYEQYF.

The CDR3 loop reads CASSESIGANTGELFF. CDR3 coding DNA: TGCGCCAGCAGTGAGTCCATTGGAGCGAACACCGGGGAGCTGTTTTTT. This chain links TRBV10-1 with TRBJ2-2; D is unresolved. Germline V gene lookup returns CDR1 WNHNN and CDR2 SYGVQD (reference sequence). Trimming pared 0 bases from V and 0 bases from J, leaving 8 bases between. The CDR3 contains 16 residues.

This chain uses TRBV6-6 with TRBJ1-3; 10 bases agree with TRBD1. V was pared by 6 bases and J by 4 bases, with 0 bases of the junction left unmatched. The CDR3 extends over 13 amino acids. Germline CDR1 and CDR2: MNHNY and SVGAGI (reference sequence). CDR3 nucleotide sequence: TGTGCCAGCAGGGACAGGGGGGGAAACACCATATATTTT. Its translation: CASRDRGGNTIYF.

Here the CDR3 reads CASNKRTGGRNQPQHF. CDR3 sequence (DNA): TGTGCCAGTAACAAACGGACAGGGGGCCGCAATCAGCCCCAGCATTTT. The rearrangement uses TRBV19 and TRBJ1-5; the match to TRBD1 covers 11 bases. In germline, CDR1 is LNHDA, CDR2 SQIVND (reference sequence). V was clipped by 7 bases and J by 2 bases; unmatched bases: 7. The CDR3 has 16 residues.

The rearrangement joins TRBV15 to TRBJ2-2, with 14 bases aligning to TRBD2. Germline-derived CDR1 and CDR2 are LNHNV and YYDKDF (reference sequence). The V gene end was trimmed by 0 bases and the J gene end by 9 bases; junction bases not matched to a gene: 9. This CDR3 is 18 amino acids long. CDR3 loop: CATSRDFGTSGSWRELFF. The CDR3 nucleotides are TGTGCCACCAGCAGAGATTTCGGGACTAGCGGGAGTTGGCGGGAGCTGTTTTTT.

The chain couples TRBV10-3 to TRBJ2-7; 12 bases align to TRBD2. V shed 2 bases, J shed 0 bases, and the junction held 8 bases outside the gene matches. Germline V gives CDR1 ENHRY, CDR2 SYGVKD. This CDR3 contains 18 residues. The CDR3 region is CAISERGLAGSSSYEQYF. The CDR3 DNA follows: TGTGCCATCAGTGAGCGGGGACTAGCGGGTTCGAGCTCCTACGAGCAGTACTTC.

The chain carries TRBV9 and TRBJ2-5, with D possibly matching TRBD2 (5 bases). Germline V CDR1 and CDR2: SGDLS, YYNGEE. Trimming took off 3 bases at V and 5 bases at J, with 14 bases between the two ends. The CDR3 contains 14 residues. This chain's CDR3 is CASSARGPGETQYF. CDR3 nucleotides: TGTGCCAGCAGCGCTCGTGGACCGGGGGAGACCCAGTACTTC.

This sequence joins TRBV7-8 and TRBJ2-7, with D possibly being TRBD1 (6 bases). Trimming removed 1 base from V and 1 base from J, with 8 bases in between. Per the germline V gene, CDR1 is SGHVS and CDR2 is FQNEAQ. This CDR3 is built from 14 residues. CDR3 in DNA: TGTGCCAGCAGCTTAGGCAGGGGATCCTACGAGCAGTACGTC. It yields the protein CASSLGRGSYEQYV.

The genes are TRBV20-1 and TRBJ1-2; D gene unclear. The CDR3 has 9 amino acids. Germline CDR1 DFQATT, CDR2 SNEGSKA (reference sequence). The germline V and J ends were trimmed by 3 bases and 7 bases, with 3 bases remaining between them. CDR3 region: CSASRGYTF. CDR3 coding DNA: TGCAGTGCTAGTCGTGGCTACACCTTC.

The V call is TRBV2, the J call TRBJ2-7; 8 bases line up with TRBD1. CDR1 is SNHLY and CDR2 is FYNNEI in the germline V gene. This CDR3 region has 15 residues. The V segment lost 3 bases and the J segment 3 bases; nucleotides outside the gene matches: 7. The CDR3 region has the DNA TGTGCCAGCAGTGAGTCAGGGGGCGAGGGCTACGAGCAGTACTTC. This encodes CASSESGGEGYEQYF.

This chain links TRBV4-1 with TRBJ2-5; no firm D call. The ends were cut back, 0 bases at V and 5 bases at J, with 4 bases in the middle. The CDR3 is made up of 12 amino acids. Germline V gene sequence: CDR1 MGHRA, CDR2 YSYEKL. This CDR3 reads CASSQDSETQYF. The CDR3 nucleotides are TGCGCCAGCAGCCAAGATTCGGAGACCCAGTACTTC.

V usage is TRBV27 and J usage is TRBJ2-5; a possible D gene is TRBD2 (7 bases). This CDR3 comprises 14 residues. Germline V gives CDR1 MNHEY, CDR2 SMNVEV (reference sequence). V gave up 5 bases and J gave up 9 bases, with 19 bases separating them. As DNA, the CDR3 is TGTGCCAGCAGTCATCAAGGGGGAGGGGCGGCCCAGTACTTC. Residues: CASSHQGGGAAQYF.

The gene calls are TRBV6-5 and TRBJ1-1; perhaps TRBD1 as D (6 bases). The length of the CDR3 is 15 residues. The germline V gene encodes CDR1 MNHEY and CDR2 SVGAGI. Trimming took off 1 base at V and 2 bases at J, with 11 bases between the two ends. CDR3 bases: TGTGCCAGCAGTTACTTTGGCAGGGGTAACACTGAAGCTTTCTTT. This codes for CASSYFGRGNTEAFF.

The chain links TRBV5-1 to TRBJ2-3, with TRBD2 identical over 13 bases. V shed 3 bases and J 6 bases; nucleotides not matched to a gene: 13. Germline V lookup: CDR1 SGHRS, CDR2 YFSETQ. This CDR3 contains 18 residues. The DNA for the CDR3 is TGCGCCAGCAGCTCCGCACTCTTACTAGCGGGGGGGCAGGATACGCAGTATTTT. Translated, it gives CASSSALLLAGGQDTQYF.

The chain links TRBV28 to TRBJ2-7, with 13 bases matching TRBD2. CDR1 MDHEN and CDR2 SYDVKM come from the germline V gene. This CDR3 spans 20 amino acids. Trimming at V came to 6 bases and at J to 2 bases, leaving 19 bases not matched to a gene. DNA of the CDR3: TGTGCCAGCAGCCCTAGACTAGCGGGAGGTCTTTTGGCCGTGGCCTACGAGCAGTACGTC. It is translated as CASSPRLAGGLLAVAYEQYV.

The chain couples TRBV10-3 to TRBJ2-1, with 8 bases lining up with TRBD2. The J segment lost 5 bases and the V segment lost 3 bases, leaving 6 bases of the junction unmatched. This CDR3 has 15 residues. Germline assignment: CDR1 ENHRY and CDR2 SYGVKD. CDR3 nucleotides: TGTGCCATCAGTGACACTAGCGGATTTAACAATGAGCAGTTCTTC. Amino acids: CAISDTSGFNNEQFF.

This chain uses TRBV5-6 with TRBJ2-6, with 10 bases identical to TRBD1. V was clipped by 6 bases and J by 0 bases; unmatched bases: 12. Germline lookup yields CDR1 SGHDT and CDR2 YYEEEE. The CDR3 covers 19 residues. CDR3: CASTPNWGQGFSGANVLTF. The CDR3 bases are TGTGCCAGCACCCCAAATTGGGGACAGGGGTTCTCTGGGGCCAACGTCCTGACTTTC.

The chain has TRBV7-9 and TRBJ2-1; the D gene is possibly TRBD2 (6 bases). CDR1 is SEHNR, CDR2 FQNEAQ, per germline (reference sequence). The CDR3 runs to 16 residues. Trimming stripped 5 bases from V and 3 bases from J, with 17 bases between. As DNA, the CDR3 is TGTGCCAGCAGCCCCCGTGGGGGGAGCGACTACAATGAGCAGTTCTTC. Residues: CASSPRGGSDYNEQFF.